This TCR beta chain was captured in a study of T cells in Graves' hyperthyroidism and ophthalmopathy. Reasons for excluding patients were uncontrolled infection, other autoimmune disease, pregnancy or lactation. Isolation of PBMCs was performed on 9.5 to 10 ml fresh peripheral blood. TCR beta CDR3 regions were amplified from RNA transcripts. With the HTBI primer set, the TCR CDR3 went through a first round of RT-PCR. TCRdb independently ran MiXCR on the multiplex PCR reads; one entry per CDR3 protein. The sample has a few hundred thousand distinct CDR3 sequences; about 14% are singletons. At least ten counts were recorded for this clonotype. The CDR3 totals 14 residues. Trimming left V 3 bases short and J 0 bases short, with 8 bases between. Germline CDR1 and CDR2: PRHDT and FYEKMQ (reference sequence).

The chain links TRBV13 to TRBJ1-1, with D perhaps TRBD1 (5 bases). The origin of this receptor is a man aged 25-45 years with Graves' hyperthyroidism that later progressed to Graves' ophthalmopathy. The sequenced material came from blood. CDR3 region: CASSFRQLNTEAFF. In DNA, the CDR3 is TGTGCCAGCAGCTTTCGACAGTTGAACACTGAAGCTTTCTTT.